This T cell receptor (beta chain) derives from a study of CD8 T cells in Susac syndrome. Reverse transcription of roughly 0.5 to 1 ug RNA used random hexamers. TCRdb reprocessed the immunoSEQ multiplex PCR reads with MiXCR, giving one entry per CDR3 protein. The sample lists over 100,000 distinct CDR3 sequences; around 94% were seen once. The CDR3 loop spans 15 amino acids. J was trimmed by 7 bases and V by 3 bases; bases with no gene match: 13. Germline lookup yields CDR1 DFQATT and CDR2 SNEGSKA (reference sequence). This clonotype was recorded only once. The sequenced sample consisted of CD8+ T cells from PBMCs. The gene calls are TRBV20-1 and TRBJ1-2, with 8 positions matching TRBD1. The TCR originated in a human donor with Susac syndrome. In DNA, the CDR3 is TGCAGTGCTAGGAAGGGACAGGCTGTCTGGCGTGGCTACACCTTC. Protein product: CSARKGQAVWRGYTF.